What follows describes a single TCR beta chain. Under the authors' procedure: Scientists estimated how many nucleated cells there were by amplifying reference gene primers. Measured with immunoSEQ multiplex PCR; TCRdb has only the in-frame clones, and not every one. For V, J and clone size, that table is used; D and trimming come from the DNA. The sample records around 200,000 clones, under 85% being singletons. This sample is drawn from a study of blood T cell repertoires in COVID-19. About the study: Italy, Spain and the United States were the sources of the convalescent and acute COVID-19 samples. In each case, the material was cDNA or gDNA derived from T cells, B-cell-depleted T cells, or PBMCs.

Trimming took 4 bases from V and 6 from J, leaving 15 bases between them. The CDR3 sequence is 14 residues long. Germline CDR1 MNHEY, CDR2 SVGEGT. Sequencing was carried out using peripheral blood. The receptor's source is a woman of 80 years or more with acute or convalescent COVID-19. V is TRBV6-2 or TRBV6-3 and J is TRBJ1-1; D gene unclear. The CDR3 protein is CASSFPGWRPEAFF. CDR3 DNA: TGTGCCAGCAGTTTCCCGGGTTGGCGCCCTGAAGCTTTCTTT.